The 27 T cell receptor beta chains reported below all come from one sample, sequenced in a study of shared T cell receptors in the human thymus. Generated by immunoSEQ multiplex PCR, the TCRdb table keeps only in-frame clones and is missing some. Of hundreds of thousands of clones in the sample, more than 70% are singletons; the top ten hold 0.0094%. The same data also contributed to another study, on human thymus T cells.

Sequencing used thymocytes. The receptors were sampled from a boy younger than two with a congenital heart defect.

This chain connects TRBV6-1 to TRBJ1-6; no reliable D call. Trimming left V 7 bases short and J 7 bases short, with 17 bases between. The germline V gene has CDR1 MNHNS and CDR2 SASEGT. The CDR3 has 15 amino acids. CDR3 nucleotides: TGTGCCAGCACCGAGGAGGGAAGTGAGAATTCACCCCTCCACTTT. This translates into CASTEEGSENSPLHF.

This clone was seen a handful of times. The gene calls are TRBV6-1 and TRBJ1-3, with unresolved D. Trimming removed 5 bases at V and 0 bases at J, with 8 bases between. The germline V gene has CDR1 MNHNS and CDR2 SASEGT. The CDR3 has 14 amino acids. CDR3 sequence: CASSRLNSGNTIYF. The CDR3 DNA is TGTGCCAGCAGTAGACTTAACTCTGGAAACACCATATATTTT.

V gene TRBV4-3 combines with J gene TRBJ2-4; TRBD2 matches 9 bases. Germline lookup yields CDR1 LGHNA and CDR2 YSLEER. Trimming removed 0 bases from V and 6 bases from J; junction bases left unmatched: 12. This CDR3 comprises 18 residues. CDR3 nucleotide sequence: TGCGCCAGCAGCCAAGACTGGCGGGAGGGCTGGGAGCGAAACATTCAGTACTTC. Its protein is CASSQDWREGWERNIQYF.

The table lists this clone with a few counts. The genes are TRBV28 and TRBJ1-1, with D possibly TRBD1 on 5 matching bases. Looked up from germline, CDR1 is MDHEN and CDR2 is SYDVKM. The CDR3 covers 14 residues. V lost 1 base and J 1 base, leaving 7 bases between the germline ends. CDR3 in amino acids: CASSLYQGNTEAFF. The DNA for the CDR3 is TGTGCCAGCAGTTTATATCAGGGGAACACTGAAGCTTTCTTT.

The chain couples TRBV14 to TRBJ2-5; possible D gene TRBD1, 5 bases. Trimming left V 0 bases short and J 3 bases short, with 20 bases between. CDR3 length: 18 amino acids. The germline V gene encodes CDR1 SGHDN and CDR2 FVKESK. CDR3 region: CASSQDWSPGHLEETQYF. CDR3 bases: TGTGCCAGCAGCCAAGATTGGTCTCCCGGACACTTAGAAGAGACCCAGTACTTC.

The chain employs TRBV28 and TRBJ2-7, with 9 positions matching TRBD1. CDR3 length: 16 amino acids. V shed 2 bases, J shed 2 bases, and the junction held 7 bases outside the gene matches. The V gene's germline CDR1 is MDHEN and CDR2 SYDVKM. The CDR3 loop is CASSLPGTGNTYEQYF. CDR3 bases: TGTGCCAGCAGTTTACCCGGGACAGGGAATACCTACGAGCAGTACTTC.

In this sample, this clone turned up once. The genes are TRBV30 and TRBJ1-2; D is undetermined. The CDR3 consists of 15 residues. The V end was cut by 2 bases, the J end by 6 bases, with 19 bases between. Germline V gene lookup returns CDR1 GTSNPN and CDR2 SVGIG (reference sequence). This CDR3 is CAWSNYSRTPDGYTF. The CDR3 DNA sequence: TGTGCCTGGAGTAATTACAGTAGAACACCGGATGGCTACACCTTC.

A note on this clone: Other DNA sequences of this sample code for an identical CDR3. J is TRBJ1-6 and V is TRBV15; D is unclear. From germline, CDR1 is LNHNV and CDR2 YYDKDF (reference sequence). The V end lost 1 base, the J end lost 3 bases, and 13 bases lay between the germline ends. The CDR3 length is 17 residues. The CDR3, as DNA: TGTGCCACCAGCAGAGTGGAGGAAGGATTCTATAATTCACCCCTCCACTTT. This translates into CATSRVEEGFYNSPLHF.

V and J are TRBV28 and TRBJ2-5; D is uncertain. The ends were cut back, 2 bases at V and 5 bases at J, with 12 bases in the middle. The germline V gene encodes CDR1 MDHEN and CDR2 SYDVKM. This CDR3 contains 14 residues. CDR3 nucleotide sequence: TGTGCCAGCAGTTTAAAGTCTAGTTTTGAGACCCAGTACTTC. This translates into CASSLKSSFETQYF.

The V gene is TRBV28, the J gene TRBJ2-1; the match to TRBD2 covers 11 bases. V shed 2 bases, J shed 4 bases, and the junction held 4 bases outside the gene matches. This CDR3 is 16 amino acids long. Per the germline V gene, CDR1 is MDHEN and CDR2 is SYDVKM. For the CDR3, the DNA is TGTGCCAGCAGTTTAGCGAGACTAGCGGGGTACAATGAGCAGTTCTTC. Translating it yields CASSLARLAGYNEQFF.

V and J are TRBV10-1 and TRBJ2-2; TRBD1 matches 8 bases. V was pared by 2 bases and J by 6 bases, with 5 bases of the junction left unmatched. CDR3 length: 15 residues. Germline lookup yields CDR1 WNHNN and CDR2 SYGVQD (reference sequence). CDR3 protein: CASSETPQGAGELFF. The CDR3 nucleotides read TGCGCCAGCAGTGAGACACCACAGGGGGCCGGGGAGCTGTTTTTT.

This sequence joins TRBV19 and TRBJ2-1; D possibly corresponds to TRBD1 (5 bases). V gave up 5 bases and J gave up 2 bases, with 13 bases separating them. The germline CDR1 and CDR2 sequences are LNHDA and SQIVND (reference sequence). The CDR3 extends over 15 amino acids. The CDR3 sequence is CASSSSTAAYNEQFF. CDR3 DNA: TGTGCCAGTAGTTCCTCGACAGCCGCCTACAATGAGCAGTTCTTC.

The CDR3 reads CASSPLLETQETQYF. Written as DNA, the CDR3 is TGCGCCAGCAGCCCGCTACTAGAAACCCAAGAGACCCAGTACTTC. The chain employs TRBV4-3 and TRBJ2-5; possibly TRBD2 for D (5 bases). Trimming stripped 4 bases from V and 1 base from J, with 13 bases between. Germline V gene lookup returns CDR1 LGHNA and CDR2 YSLEER. The CDR3 has 15 amino acids.

This clone was detected only a few times. V is TRBV2 and J is TRBJ2-7; the D gene is possibly TRBD1 (6 bases). The CDR3 has 14 amino acids. Germline CDR1 reads SNHLY; CDR2 reads FYNNEI. V was clipped by 8 bases and J by 0 bases, with 14 bases between them. The CDR3 nucleotides are TGTGCCAGCGAACGGGACAATCACTCCTACGAGCAGTACTTC. The encoded protein is CASERDNHSYEQYF.

The chain couples TRBV4-3 to TRBJ2-1, with D maybe TRBD2 (6 bases). This CDR3 has 16 residues. Germline-derived CDR1 and CDR2 are LGHNA and YSLEER. Trimming removed 4 bases from V and 2 bases from J, with 15 bases in between. CDR3 region: CASSPSGGKAYNEQFF. Written as DNA, the CDR3 is TGCGCCAGCAGCCCCTCGGGCGGGAAAGCCTACAATGAGCAGTTCTTC.

J is TRBJ1-2 and V is TRBV2; 9 nucleotides line up with TRBD1. CDR1 and CDR2 from the germline V gene are SNHLY and FYNNEI. The CDR3 runs 15 residues. After removal of 1 base from V and 4 bases from J, the junction contained 4 bases not matched to a gene. The CDR3 DNA sequence: TGTGCCAGCAGTGAAGGCGGGACAGGGATCTATGGCTACACCTTC. Amino acid sequence: CASSEGGTGIYGYTF.

J is TRBJ2-7 and V is TRBV10-1, with a tentative D call TRBD1 (6 bases). CDR3 length equals 17 residues. V was trimmed by 0 bases and J by 1 base, leaving 16 bases between them. The germline CDR1 and CDR2 sequences are WNHNN and SYGVQD (reference sequence). The CDR3, as DNA: TGCGCCAGCAGTGAGTCAGAGTCCAGGGGATATTCCTACGAGCAGTACTTC. Its translation is CASSESESRGYSYEQYF.

The chain employs TRBV6-6 and TRBJ2-7; perhaps TRBD1 as D (6 bases). Trimming removed 2 bases from V and 0 bases from J, with 14 bases in between. The germline V gene has CDR1 MNHNY and CDR2 SVGAGI (reference sequence). This CDR3 spans 16 amino acids. CDR3: CASSYGGRVSSYEQYF. The CDR3 DNA reads TGTGCCAGCAGTTACGGGGGCCGGGTTAGCTCCTACGAGCAGTACTTC.

As to this clone: Different DNA sequences within this sample yield the same CDR3. The chain has TRBV15 and TRBJ1-1, with TRBD1 as a possible D gene (5 bases). The CDR3 sequence is 16 residues long. Between the trimmed V and J ends, which lost 3 bases and 1 base, there was a span of 15 bases. CDR1 and CDR2 (germline): LNHNV, YYDKDF (reference sequence). The CDR3 DNA is TGTGCCACCAGCAGGCCCCATATAGGGGCGAACACTGAAGCTTTCTTT. This codes for CATSRPHIGANTEAFF.

This chain joins TRBV2 and TRBJ2-5; D might be TRBD2 (6 bases). The CDR3 loop spans 14 amino acids. Trimming shortened V by 5 bases and J by 4 bases, and 14 bases separated the two germline ends. CDR1 is SNHLY, CDR2 FYNNEI, per germline. The CDR3 region has the DNA TGTGCCAGCAGTTCGGTGGGGGGACGAGAGACCCAGTACTTC. Translation gives CASSSVGGRETQYF.

The chain uses TRBV12-5 and TRBJ1-2, with 7 bases that match TRBD1. From germline, CDR1 is LGHNT and CDR2 FRNRAP. The CDR3 runs 16 residues. J lost 6 bases, V lost 1 base, and 11 bases had no gene match. The DNA of the CDR3 is TGTGCTAGTGGTTTGGCGTTAAATGGACAGGATCATGGCTACACCTTC. As protein: CASGLALNGQDHGYTF.

The gene calls are TRBV7-9 and TRBJ2-7; TRBD1 aligns across 8 bases. This CDR3 contains 14 residues. The germline CDR1 and CDR2 sequences are SEHNR and FQNEAQ (reference sequence). V dropped 3 bases and J dropped 2; count of bases not matched to a gene: 3. The CDR3 spells CASSFGQGPYEQYF. In nucleotides, the CDR3 is TGTGCCAGCAGCTTTGGACAGGGCCCCTACGAGCAGTACTTC.

The rearrangement joins TRBV4-3 to TRBJ2-2; 8 bases agree with TRBD1. The CDR3 has 15 residues. After removal of 4 bases from V and 6 bases from J, the junction contained 7 bases not matched to a gene. The germline gives CDR1 LGHNA, CDR2 YSLEER. The chain's CDR3 is CASSLDRVGSGELFF. The CDR3 DNA follows: TGCGCCAGCAGCCTGGACAGGGTGGGATCCGGGGAGCTGTTTTTT.

The chain combines TRBV10-3 with TRBJ2-1; 7 positions agree with TRBD1. Germline CDR1 ENHRY, CDR2 SYGVKD. The CDR3 is 13 residues long. V was clipped by 3 bases and J by 9 bases; unmatched bases: 5. Here the CDR3 DNA reads TGTGCCATCAGTGAAGGGAACAGGGGTGAGCAGTTCTTC. Amino acids: CAISEGNRGEQFF.

The V and J genes are TRBV28 and TRBJ2-3, with TRBD1 matching 9 bases. The CDR3 is made up of 20 amino acids. Germline V gene data show CDR1 as MDHEN and CDR2 as SYDVKM. With V trimmed by 4 bases and J by 5 bases, 22 bases remained unmatched. CDR3 coding DNA: TGTGCCAGCAGTTCAGTGGCGGGGAAACAGGGGGCATGGGGAGGAGATACGCAGTATTTT. Its protein product is CASSSVAGKQGAWGGDTQYF.

The chain combines TRBV4-3 with TRBJ1-2; 9 bases match TRBD1. Trimming at V came to 0 bases and at J to 7 bases, leaving 15 bases not matched to a gene. The CDR3 loop spans 18 amino acids. Per the germline V gene, CDR1 is LGHNA and CDR2 is YSLEER. The CDR3 nucleotides read TGCGCCAGCAGCCAAGAAGCCGGGACAGGGCAGAAAACTTGTGGCTACACCTTC. It codes for CASSQEAGTGQKTCGYTF.

The CDR3 is CASGLDALQGAVTEAFF. The DNA of the CDR3 is TGTGCTAGTGGTTTGGACGCCCTTCAGGGGGCGGTCACTGAAGCTTTCTTT. The chain couples TRBV12-5 to TRBJ1-1, with 8 bases matching TRBD1. Germline V lookup: CDR1 LGHNT, CDR2 FRNRAP. The CDR3 has 17 residues. Trimming cost V 1 base and J 4 bases; bases outside gene matches: 11.